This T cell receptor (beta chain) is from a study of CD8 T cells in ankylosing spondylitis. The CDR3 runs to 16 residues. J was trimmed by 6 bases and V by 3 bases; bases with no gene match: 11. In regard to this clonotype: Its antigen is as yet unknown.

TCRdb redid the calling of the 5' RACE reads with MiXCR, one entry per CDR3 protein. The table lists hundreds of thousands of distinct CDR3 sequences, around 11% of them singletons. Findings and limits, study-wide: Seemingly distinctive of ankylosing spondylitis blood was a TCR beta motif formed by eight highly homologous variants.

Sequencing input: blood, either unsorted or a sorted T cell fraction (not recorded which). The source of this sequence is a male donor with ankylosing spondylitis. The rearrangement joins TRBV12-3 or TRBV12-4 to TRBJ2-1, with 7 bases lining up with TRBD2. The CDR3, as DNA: TGTGCCAGCAGTTTTCCGACTGCGGGAGAACGCAATGAGCAGTTCTTC. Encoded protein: CASSFPTAGERNEQFF.